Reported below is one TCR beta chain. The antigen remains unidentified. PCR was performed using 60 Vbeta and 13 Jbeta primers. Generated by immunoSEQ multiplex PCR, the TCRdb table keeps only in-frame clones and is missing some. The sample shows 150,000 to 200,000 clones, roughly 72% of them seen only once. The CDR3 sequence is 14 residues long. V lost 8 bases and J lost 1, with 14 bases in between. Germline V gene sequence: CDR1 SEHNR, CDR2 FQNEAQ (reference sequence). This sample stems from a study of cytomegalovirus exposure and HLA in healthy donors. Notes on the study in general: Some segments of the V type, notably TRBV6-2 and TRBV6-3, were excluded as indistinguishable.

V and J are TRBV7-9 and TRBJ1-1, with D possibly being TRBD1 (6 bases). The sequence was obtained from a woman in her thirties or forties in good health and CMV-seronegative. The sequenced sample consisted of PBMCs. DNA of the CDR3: TGTGCCAGCTCAGGGGCAGTCCCGAACACTGAAGCTTTCTTT. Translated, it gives CASSGAVPNTEAFF. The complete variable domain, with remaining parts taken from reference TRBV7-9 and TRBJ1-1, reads DTGVSQNPRHKITKRGQNVTFRCDPISEHNRLYWYRQTLGQGPEFLTYFQNEAQLEKSRLLSDRFSAERPKGSFSTLEIQRTEQGDSAMYLCASSGAVPNTEAFFGQGTRLTVV.